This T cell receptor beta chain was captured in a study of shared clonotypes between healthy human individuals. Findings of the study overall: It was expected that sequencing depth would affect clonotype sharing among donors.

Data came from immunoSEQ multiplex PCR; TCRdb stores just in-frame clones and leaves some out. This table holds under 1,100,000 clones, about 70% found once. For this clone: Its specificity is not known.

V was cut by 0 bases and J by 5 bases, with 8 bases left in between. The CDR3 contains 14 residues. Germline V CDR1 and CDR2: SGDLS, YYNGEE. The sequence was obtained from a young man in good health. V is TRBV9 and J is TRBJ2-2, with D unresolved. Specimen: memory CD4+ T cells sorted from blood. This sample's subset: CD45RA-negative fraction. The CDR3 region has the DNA TGTGCCAGCAGCGTAGGACCCCTAACCGGGGAGCTGTTTTTT. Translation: CASSVGPLTGELFF.